This T cell receptor (beta chain) was retrieved from a study of T cell repertoires in cytomegalovirus infection (dated by TCRdb to about 2019). Background on the whole study: The HLA type of each donor mattered for the analysis, because public TCR beta signatures pointed to carriage of CMV infection along with the matching HLA type.

Overall study results and their limits: Carriers of CMV infection plus the relevant HLA type were discriminated by the cumulative frequency of public TCR beta family members in the study cohort and in an independent roughly 340-donor cohort. The ex vivo response was dominated by HLA-C-restricted CMV-specific TCR beta clonotypes, and the single most frequent clonotype in two of eight donors was supplied by these HLA-C-restricted clonotypes.

The sequencer was an Illumina HiSeq 1500. TCRdb cleaned the public reads at Q25 with fastp, built clones with MiXCR and kept in-frame beta chains. One record per CDR3 amino acid sequence lists the most common genes and DNA. In this sample the table shows about 530,000 distinct CDR3 sequences, around a quarter of which occur a single time. The top ten hold 13% of the sample. Trimming accounts for 6 bases at V and 3 bases at J, while the number of junction bases matched to no gene is 9. The CDR3 starts with the cysteine, ends with the phenylalanine, and has 15 residues. The retained sequence is limited to the CDR3, 45 bases, with the frame set at the first base. This clonotype was observed a handful of times. It has no known antigen specificity. Base qualities are not provided; no much larger clone lies one nucleotide away.

The sequenced material came from PBMCs. This receptor was identified in a human donor in good health (CMV status not recorded). Some clones in this sample may be carry-over from other donors' samples. The chain uses TRBV12-3 or TRBV12-4 and TRBJ2-7; 9 central nucleotides agree with TRBD1. The bases are TGTGCCAGCAGCGGTAGCCGGGACAGGGTCTACGAGCAGTACTTC. Its translation reads: CASSGSRDRVYEQYF.